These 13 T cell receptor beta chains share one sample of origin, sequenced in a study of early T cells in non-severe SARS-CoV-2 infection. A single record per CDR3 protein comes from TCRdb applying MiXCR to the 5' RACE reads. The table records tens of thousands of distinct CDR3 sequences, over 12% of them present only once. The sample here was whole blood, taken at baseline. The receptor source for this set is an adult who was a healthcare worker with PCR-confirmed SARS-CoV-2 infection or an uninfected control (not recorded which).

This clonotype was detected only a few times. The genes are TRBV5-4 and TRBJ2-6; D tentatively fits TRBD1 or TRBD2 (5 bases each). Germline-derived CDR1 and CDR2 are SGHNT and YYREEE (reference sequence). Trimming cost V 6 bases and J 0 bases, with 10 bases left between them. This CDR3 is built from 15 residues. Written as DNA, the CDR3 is TGTGCCAGCATCAATGGGGGCTCTGGGGCCAACGTCCTGACTTTC. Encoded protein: CASINGGSGANVLTF. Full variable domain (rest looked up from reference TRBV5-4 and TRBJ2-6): ETGVTQSPTHLIKTRGQQVTLRCSSQSGHNTVSWYQQALGQGPQFIFQYYREEENGRGNFPPRFSGLQFPNYSSELNVNALELDDSALYLCASINGGSGANVLTFGAGSRLTVL.

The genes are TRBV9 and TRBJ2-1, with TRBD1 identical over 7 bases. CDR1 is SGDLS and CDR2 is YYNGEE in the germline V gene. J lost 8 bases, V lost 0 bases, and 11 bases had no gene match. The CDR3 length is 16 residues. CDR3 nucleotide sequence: TGTGCCAGCAGCGTAGACCGGGACAGCCCCGTTGATGAGCAGTTCTTC. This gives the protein CASSVDRDSPVDEQFF.

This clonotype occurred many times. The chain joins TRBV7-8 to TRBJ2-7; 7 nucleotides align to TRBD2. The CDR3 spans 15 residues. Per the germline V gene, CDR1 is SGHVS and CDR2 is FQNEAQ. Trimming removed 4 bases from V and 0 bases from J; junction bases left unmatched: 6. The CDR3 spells CASSSLAVSSYEQYF. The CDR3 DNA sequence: TGTGCCAGCAGCTCCCTAGCGGTTAGCTCCTACGAGCAGTACTTC. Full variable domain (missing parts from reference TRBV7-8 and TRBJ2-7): GAGVSQSPRYKVAKRGQDVALRCDPISGHVSLFWYQQALGQGPEFLTYFQNEAQLDKSGLPSDRFFAERPEGSVSTLKIQRTQQEDSAVYLCASSSLAVSSYEQYFGPGTRLTVT.

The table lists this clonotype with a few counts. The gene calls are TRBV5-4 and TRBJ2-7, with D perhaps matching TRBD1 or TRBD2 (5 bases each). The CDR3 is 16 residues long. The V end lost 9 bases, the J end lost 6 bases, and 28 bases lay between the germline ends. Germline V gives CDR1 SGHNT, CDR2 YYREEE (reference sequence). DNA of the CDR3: TGTGCCACCCTGCTTGGTAGTCCAGGGAGCCCCGGCGAGCAGTACTTC. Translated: CATLLGSPGSPGEQYF.

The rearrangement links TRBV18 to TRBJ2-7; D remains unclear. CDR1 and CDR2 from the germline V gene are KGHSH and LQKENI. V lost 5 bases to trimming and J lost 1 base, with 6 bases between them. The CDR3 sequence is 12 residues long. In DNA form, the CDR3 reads TGTGCCAGCTCAATAGTTTCCTACGAGCAGTACTTC. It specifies CASSIVSYEQYF.

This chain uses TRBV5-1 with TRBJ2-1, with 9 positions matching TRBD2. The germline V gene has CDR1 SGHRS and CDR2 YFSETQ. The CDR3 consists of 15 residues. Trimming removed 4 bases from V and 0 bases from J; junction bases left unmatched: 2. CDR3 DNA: TGCGCCAGCAGCACGCGGGGGGGCTCCTACAATGAGCAGTTCTTC. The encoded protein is CASSTRGGSYNEQFF. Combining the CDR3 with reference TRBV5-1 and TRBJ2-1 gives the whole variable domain KAGVTQTPRYLIKTRGQQVTLSCSPISGHRSVSWYQQTPGQGLQFLFEYFSETQRNKGNFPGRFSGRQFSNSRSEMNVSTLELGDSALYLCASSTRGGSYNEQFFGPGTRLTVL.

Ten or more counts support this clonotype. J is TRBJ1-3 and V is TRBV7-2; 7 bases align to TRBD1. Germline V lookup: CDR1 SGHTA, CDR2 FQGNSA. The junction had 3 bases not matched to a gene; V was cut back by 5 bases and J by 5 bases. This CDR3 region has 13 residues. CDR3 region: CASSLDRRNTIYF. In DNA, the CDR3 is TGTGCCAGCAGCCTGGACAGGAGAAACACCATATATTTT. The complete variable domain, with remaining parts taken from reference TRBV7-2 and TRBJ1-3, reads GAGVSQSPSNKVTEKGKDVELRCDPISGHTALYWYRQSLGQGLEFLIYFQGNSAPDKSGLPSDRFSAERTGGSVSTLTIQRTQQEDSAVYLCASSLDRRNTIYFGEGSWLTVV.

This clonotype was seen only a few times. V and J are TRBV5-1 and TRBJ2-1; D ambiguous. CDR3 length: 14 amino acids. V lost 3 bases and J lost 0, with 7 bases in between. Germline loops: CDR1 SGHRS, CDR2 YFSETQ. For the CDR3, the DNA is TGCGCCAGCAGCTCTCAAAGCTCCTACAATGAGCAGTTCTTC. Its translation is CASSSQSSYNEQFF.

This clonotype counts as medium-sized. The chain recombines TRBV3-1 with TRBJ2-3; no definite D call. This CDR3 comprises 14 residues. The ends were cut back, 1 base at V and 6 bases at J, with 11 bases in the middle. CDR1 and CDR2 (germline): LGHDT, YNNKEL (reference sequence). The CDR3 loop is CASSQATPRDTQYF. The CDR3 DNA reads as TGTGCCAGCAGCCAAGCAACCCCTCGGGATACGCAGTATTTT.

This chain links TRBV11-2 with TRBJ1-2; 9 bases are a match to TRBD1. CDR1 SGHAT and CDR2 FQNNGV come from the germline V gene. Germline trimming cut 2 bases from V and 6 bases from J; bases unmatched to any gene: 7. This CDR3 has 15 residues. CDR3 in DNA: TGTGCCAGCAGCTTACCCCGGGACAGGGATCATGGCTACACCTTC. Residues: CASSLPRDRDHGYTF.

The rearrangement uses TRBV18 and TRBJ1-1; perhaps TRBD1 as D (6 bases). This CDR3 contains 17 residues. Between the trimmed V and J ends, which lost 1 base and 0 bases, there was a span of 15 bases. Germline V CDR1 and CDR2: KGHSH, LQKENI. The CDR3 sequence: CASSPHQPGQLNTEAFF. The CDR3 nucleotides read TGTGCCAGCTCACCACACCAGCCCGGACAGTTGAACACTGAAGCTTTCTTT.

CDR3 DNA: TGTGCCAGCAGCCAACTGTCCTGGGACAGGGACGACAATGAGCAGTTCTTC. Translating it yields CASSQLSWDRDDNEQFF. The chain joins TRBV3-1 to TRBJ2-1, with TRBD1 matching over 9 bases. Germline V gene lookup returns CDR1 LGHDT and CDR2 YNNKEL (reference sequence). The CDR3 length is 17 residues. V shed 2 bases, J shed 5 bases, and the junction held 10 bases outside the gene matches.

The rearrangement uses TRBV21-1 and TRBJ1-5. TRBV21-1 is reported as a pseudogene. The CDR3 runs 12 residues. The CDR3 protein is CASSKGNQPQHF. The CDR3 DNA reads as TGTGCCAGCAGCAAGGGCAATCAGCCCCAGCATTTT.